This T cell receptor beta chain stems from a study of shared clonotypes between healthy human individuals (dated by TCRdb to about 2020). Describing the broader study: Three men and two women, aged 18 to 49 years, made up the cohort. Between about 0.9 and 9 billion PBMCs per donor were obtained by leukapheresis. The study deeply sequenced blood TCR repertoires of 5 or 6 healthy adults to estimate repertoire size and the extent of clonotype sharing between individuals. For each donor, three plates each were used for CD4 naive and CD4 memory, two plates were used for CD8 naive, and one plate was used for CD8 memory. To increase sequencing depth and limit assay-specific biases, TCR repertoire library preparation and sequencing were carried out by different laboratories using diverse techniques. Study-wide conclusions, independent of this receptor: Naive subsets generally had larger estimated clonotype richness than memory subsets. Sharing across four donors was observed for about 4.8% of naive CD4, less than 4% of naive CD8, roughly 2.4% of memory CD4, and roughly 0.43% of memory CD8 clonotypes. Pairwise subsampling indicated that sequencing depth was expected to affect the degree of clonotype sharing among donors. Even with the large sequencing depth, rarefaction of the sorted-subset datasets indicated that sequencing was incomplete. Sampling was restricted to blood, and TCR repertoires in tissue are likely to differ from TCR repertoires in blood. The genetic and exposure-history diversity represented was limited by the small number of donors. Compared with non-shared clonotypes, clonotypes shared by all four sorted-subset donors had higher generation probabilities.

With respect to this clone: It has no known antigen specificity. Base qualities are not at hand, and no much larger clone is one base apart.

CD8 naive samples were CD45RO-negative cells positively selected for CCR7, giving a CD45RA+CCR7+ population that excluded TemRA cells. Donors were healthy HIV-negative adults with no recently reported acute infections or vaccinations. Every donor was a Caucasian adult residing in Nashville, Tennessee, USA. After blood collection by leukapheresis, PBMCs were isolated using Ficoll-Histopaque density gradient centrifugation and then cryopreserved in the vapor phase of liquid nitrogen. Analytical flow cytometry was used to check the purity and quantity of each magnetically sorted T cell population. Genomic DNA was isolated from every sorted fraction and measured by UV absorbance on a Nanodrop 2000c. V loses 5 bases of germline sequence and J loses 3 bases, and the interval between the two ends is 11 bases. CDR1 and CDR2, looked up from the germline V gene, are SGHAT and FQNNGV. The cysteine opens and the phenylalanine closes a CDR3 of 13 amino acids. Just the 39-base CDR3 DNA is kept, in frame starting at base 1.

Using the deep immunoSEQ assay, TCR CDR3 regions were amplified from genomic DNA by multiplex PCR. Extracted genomic DNA from each cell subset was spread evenly across all wells of several immunoSEQ 96-well plates, with each plate serving as a replicate. For sorted subsets, roughly 190 ng of genomic DNA, equivalent to some 33,000 T cell genomes, went into each replicate PCR. Purified libraries were quantified with a Qubit 3.0 fluorometer, sized on a Bioanalyzer 2100, and re-quantified with the KAPA Library Quantification kit. Every immunoSEQ 96-well plate was sequenced on a dedicated single-read 150-cycle Illumina NextSeq 550 flow cell. The original methods were these. The immunoSEQ output contained only junctional sequences without quality scores, so filtering could not match that applied to full-length reads. To assign V/J genes and CDR3, sequences were annotated using PyIR, a Python wrapper for IgBLAST v1.9, with IMGT germline references. Reads were filtered out if the reads had weak V/J assignments (E-value above 1e-6), no CDR3, stop codons, out-of-frame junctions, or ambiguous translated residues. A V3J clonotype was defined by an identical inferred V gene, J gene, and CDR3 amino acid sequence. Percentage overlap between repertoires was calculated by dividing the number of shared unique clonotypes by the size of the smaller repertoire. Repertoire richness was assessed with RTK rarefaction, the Chao1 estimator, and Recon v2.1 estimates of unobserved clonotypes. Generation probabilities for all TCRbeta clonotypes obtained by the gDNA method from several donors were computed using OLGA. TCRdb stores this immuneACCESS table with in-frame sequences only. Part of the clones is absent; in the studies checked, under half of the shortfall reflects unresolved V genes, and no reason is known for the rest. V, J and clone size derive from that table, while D and trimming were established from the DNA sequence. Present in this sample are more than 2 million clones, around 95% of which were seen just once. The ten largest clonotypes hold 1.5% to 2% of the sample.

The sequence was collected from a man between 18 and 35 years old in good health. Some clones in this sample may be carry-over from other donors' samples. Sample: naive CD8+ T cells from PBMCs. This specimen's cell subset or site label, interpreted: CD45RA+CCR7+. In this chain, TRBV11-2 is recombined with TRBJ2-7; the D segment could be TRBD1, given 7 matching bases. This receptor has the CDR3 CASSPRGDYEQYF. The nucleotide sequence reads TGTGCCAGCAGCCCCAGGGGGGACTACGAGCAGTACTTC. The full variable domain, with segments outside the CDR3 supplied by the reference TRBV11-2 and TRBJ2-7 proteins, appears as EAGVAQSPRYKIIEKRQSVAFWCNPISGHATLYWYQQILGQGPKLLIQFQNNGVVDDSQLPKDRFSAERLKGVDSTLKIQPAKLEDSAVYLCASSPRGDYEQYFGPGTRLTVT.